A selection of T cell receptor beta chains follows, all from one sample in a study of PD-1 blockade in classical Hodgkin lymphoma. The repertoire was sequenced with immunoSEQ multiplex PCR; TCRdb's copy has only in-frame clones and lacks some. The repertoire holds 15,000 to 20,000 clones, with around 81% as singletons. The sample here was peripheral blood mononuclear cells (PBMCs), taken before the fourth cycle of nivolumab. These TCRs come from a human donor with classical Hodgkin lymphoma. The CDR3 runs from the conserved cysteine through the conserved F or W. Each record gives: V gene, J gene, CDR3 protein.

TRBV2	TRBJ1-5	CASWTGGPQPQHF
TRBV18	TRBJ1-6	CASSQSSYNSPLHF
TRBV27	TRBJ2-1	CASSPVWQDEQFF
TRBV12-2	TRBJ1-4	CASRLGDNGKLFF
TRBV12-1	TRBJ1-2	CASSFREPDYGYTF
TRBV27	TRBJ2-7	CASSLYRGDNEQYF
TRBV19	TRBJ1-6	CASRQGVNNSPLHF
TRBV5-5	TRBJ2-2	CASSLGEGPSTGELFF
TRBV27	TRBJ1-5	CASSFIGTGLPNQPQHF
TRBV11-2	TRBJ2-1	CASSLARDRHNEQFF
TRBV12-2	TRBJ1-5	CASRLVDVTGVKGSNQPQHF
TRBV6-4	TRBJ2-1	CASSVSREWNEQFF
TRBV10-3	TRBJ2-3	CAISEPASGNTDTQYF
TRBV7-2	TRBJ1-5	CASSLVGGNNQPQHF
TRBV7-6	TRBJ1-5	CASSLGTDQPQHF
TRBV27	TRBJ1-5	CASSLMGSNQPQHF
TRBV7-2	TRBJ2-7	CASSFRLAGAYEQYF
TRBV27	TRBJ2-3	CASSFGGSRTDTQYF
TRBV19	TRBJ1-4	CASIPEGMSSEKLFF
TRBV29-1	TRBJ2-3	CSVEGRQSTDTQYF
TRBV15	TRBJ2-5	CATSWRGETQYF
TRBV7-9	TRBJ2-1	CASSLAAPPDNEQFF
TRBV4-3	TRBJ1-2	CASSQDRFNTGFRGYTF
TRBV10-3	TRBJ1-4	CAIGGKAGEKLFF
TRBV5-1	TRBJ2-3	CASSRLGGRGTDTQYF
TRBV19	TRBJ2-2	CASSIARQGATGELFF
TRBV2	TRBJ1-6	CASRVGQNSPLHF
TRBV6-5	TRBJ1-1	CASSYTGRLTEAFF